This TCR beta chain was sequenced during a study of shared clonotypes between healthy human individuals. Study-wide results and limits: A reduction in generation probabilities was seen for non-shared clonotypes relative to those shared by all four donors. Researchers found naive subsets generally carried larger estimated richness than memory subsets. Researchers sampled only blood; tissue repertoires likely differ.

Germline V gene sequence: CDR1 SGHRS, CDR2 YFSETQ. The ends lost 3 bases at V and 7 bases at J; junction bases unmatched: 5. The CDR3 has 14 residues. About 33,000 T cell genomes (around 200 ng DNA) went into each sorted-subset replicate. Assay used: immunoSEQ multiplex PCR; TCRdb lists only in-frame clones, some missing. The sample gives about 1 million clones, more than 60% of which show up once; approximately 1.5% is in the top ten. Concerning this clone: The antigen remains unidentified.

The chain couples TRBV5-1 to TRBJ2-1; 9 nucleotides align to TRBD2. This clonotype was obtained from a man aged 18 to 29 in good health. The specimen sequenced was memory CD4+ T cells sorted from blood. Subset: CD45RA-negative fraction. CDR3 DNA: TGCGCCAGCAGCTCCGGACTAGCGAGGAATGAGCAGTTCTTC. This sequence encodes CASSSGLARNEQFF.